The entry below gives a single T cell receptor beta chain sequence along with its context. Its target is not known. The sample originates from a study of cytomegalovirus exposure and HLA in healthy donors. Measured with immunoSEQ multiplex PCR; TCRdb has only the in-frame clones, and not every one. Here the sample spans about 160,000 clones, roughly 95% being singletons. This CDR3 is built from 18 residues. Trimming at V came to 1 base and at J to 3 bases, leaving 9 bases not matched to a gene. From germline, CDR1 is LNHDA and CDR2 SQIVND (reference sequence). Study-wide points: Among TCR beta chains, those listed as cytomegalovirus-associated numbered around 180.

The chain carries TRBV19 and TRBJ2-3; 11 bases match TRBD2. The sample comprised PBMCs. This TCR was sampled from a woman between 18 and 29 years old in good health and CMV-seronegative. As DNA, the CDR3 is TGTGCCAGTAGTATAGCACTAGCGGGGGTACGTAGAACAGATACGCAGTATTTT. This gives the protein CASSIALAGVRRTDTQYF.